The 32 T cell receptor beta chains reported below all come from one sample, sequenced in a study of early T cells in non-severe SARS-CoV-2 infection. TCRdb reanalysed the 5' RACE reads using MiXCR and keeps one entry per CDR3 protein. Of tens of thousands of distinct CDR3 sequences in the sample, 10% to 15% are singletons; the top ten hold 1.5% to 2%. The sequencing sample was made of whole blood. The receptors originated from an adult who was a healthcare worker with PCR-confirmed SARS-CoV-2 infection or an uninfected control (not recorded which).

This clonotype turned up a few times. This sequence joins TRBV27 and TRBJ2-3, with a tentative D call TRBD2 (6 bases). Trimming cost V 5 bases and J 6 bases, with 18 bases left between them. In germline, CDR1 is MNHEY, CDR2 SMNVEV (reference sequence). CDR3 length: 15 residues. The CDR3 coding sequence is TGTGCCAGCAGTAGGGGTATCGGGGGTGTGGATACGCAGTATTTT. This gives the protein CASSRGIGGVDTQYF.

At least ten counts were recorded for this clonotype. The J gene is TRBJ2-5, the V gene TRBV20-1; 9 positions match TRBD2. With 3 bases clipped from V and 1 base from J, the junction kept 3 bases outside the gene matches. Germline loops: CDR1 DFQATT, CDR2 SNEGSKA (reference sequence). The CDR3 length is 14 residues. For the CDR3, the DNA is TGCAGTGCTAGCACGACTAGCGGCCAAGAGACCCAGTACTTC. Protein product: CSASTTSGQETQYF.

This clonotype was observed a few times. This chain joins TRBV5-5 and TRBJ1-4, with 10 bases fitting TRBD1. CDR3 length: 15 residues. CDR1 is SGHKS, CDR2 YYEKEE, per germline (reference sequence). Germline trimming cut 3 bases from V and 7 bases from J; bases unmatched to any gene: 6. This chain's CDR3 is CASSSHGTGVEKLFF. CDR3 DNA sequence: TGTGCCAGCAGCTCCCATGGGACAGGGGTTGAAAAACTGTTTTTT.

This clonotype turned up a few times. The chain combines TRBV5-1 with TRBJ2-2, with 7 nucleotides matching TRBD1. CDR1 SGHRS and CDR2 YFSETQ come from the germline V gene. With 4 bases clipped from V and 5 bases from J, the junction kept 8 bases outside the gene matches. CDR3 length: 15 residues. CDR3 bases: TGCGCCAGCAGCCAGAGAGACAGGGATACCGGGGAGCTGTTTTTT. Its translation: CASSQRDRDTGELFF. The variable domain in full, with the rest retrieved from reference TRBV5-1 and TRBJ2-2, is KAGVTQTPRYLIKTRGQQVTLSCSPISGHRSVSWYQQTPGQGLQFLFEYFSETQRNKGNFPGRFSGRQFSNSRSEMNVSTLELGDSALYLCASSQRDRDTGELFFGEGSRLTVL.

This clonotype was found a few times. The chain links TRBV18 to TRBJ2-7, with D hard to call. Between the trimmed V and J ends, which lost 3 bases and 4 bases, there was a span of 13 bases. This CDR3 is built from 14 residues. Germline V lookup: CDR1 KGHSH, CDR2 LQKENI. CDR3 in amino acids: CASSPRVDGYEQYF. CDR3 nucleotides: TGTGCCAGCTCACCTCGGGTAGATGGATACGAGCAGTACTTC.

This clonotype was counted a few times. CDR3 DNA: TGTGCCAGCAGTTCCCCCGGGGGCACCTACGAGCAGTACTTC. Translation: CASSSPGGTYEQYF. The V call is TRBV6-2 or TRBV6-3, the J call TRBJ2-7, with D perhaps being TRBD1 or TRBD2 (6 bases each). There are 14 residues in the CDR3. CDR1 MNHEY and CDR2 SVGEGT come from the germline V gene. Trimming stripped 4 bases from V and 2 bases from J, with 12 bases between.

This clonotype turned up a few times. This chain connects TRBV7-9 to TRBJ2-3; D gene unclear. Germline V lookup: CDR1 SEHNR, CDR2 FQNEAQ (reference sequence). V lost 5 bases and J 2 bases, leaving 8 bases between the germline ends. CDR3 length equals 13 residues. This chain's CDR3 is CASSPQNTDTQYF. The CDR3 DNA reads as TGTGCCAGCAGCCCTCAAAACACAGATACGCAGTATTTT. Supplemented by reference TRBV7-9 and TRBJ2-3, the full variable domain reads DTGVSQNPRHKITKRGQNVTFRCDPISEHNRLYWYRQTLGQGPEFLTYFQNEAQLEKSRLLSDRFSAERPKGSFSTLEIQRTEQGDSAMYLCASSPQNTDTQYFGPGTRLTVL.

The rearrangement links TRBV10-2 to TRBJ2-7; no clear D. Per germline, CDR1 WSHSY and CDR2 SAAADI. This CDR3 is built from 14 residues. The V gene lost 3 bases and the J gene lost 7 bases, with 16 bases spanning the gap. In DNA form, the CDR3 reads TGCGCCAGCAGTGATACAGCCGGCCTTGGAGAGCAGTACTTC. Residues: CASSDTAGLGEQYF.

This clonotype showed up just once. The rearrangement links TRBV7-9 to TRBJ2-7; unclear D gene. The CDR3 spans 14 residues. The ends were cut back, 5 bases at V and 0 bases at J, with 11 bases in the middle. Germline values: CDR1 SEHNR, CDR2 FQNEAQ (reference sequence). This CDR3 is CASSPHSASYEQYF. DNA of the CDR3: TGTGCCAGCAGCCCCCACAGCGCCTCCTACGAGCAGTACTTC.

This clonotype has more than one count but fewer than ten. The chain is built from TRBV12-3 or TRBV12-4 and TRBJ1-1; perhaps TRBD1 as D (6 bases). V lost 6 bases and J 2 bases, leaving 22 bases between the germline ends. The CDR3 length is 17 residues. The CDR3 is CASSLRITGFPNTEAFF. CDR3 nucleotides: TGTGCCAGCAGCCTTAGGATCACAGGGTTTCCCAACACTGAAGCTTTCTTT.

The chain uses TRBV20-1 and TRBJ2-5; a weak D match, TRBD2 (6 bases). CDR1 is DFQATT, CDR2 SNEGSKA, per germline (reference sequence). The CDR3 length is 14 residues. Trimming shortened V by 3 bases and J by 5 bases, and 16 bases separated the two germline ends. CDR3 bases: TGCAGTGCTAGTATGTTAGCGGTTGGGGAGACCCAGTACTTC. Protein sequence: CSASMLAVGETQYF.

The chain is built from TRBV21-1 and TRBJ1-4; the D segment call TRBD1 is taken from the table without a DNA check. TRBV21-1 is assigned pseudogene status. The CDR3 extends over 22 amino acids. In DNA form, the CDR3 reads TGTGCCAGCAGCAAAAAAACCCGCTTTACTTGGGACAGCGGGATGGAGGATGAAAAACTGTTTTTT. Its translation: CASSKKTRFTWDSGMEDEKLFF.

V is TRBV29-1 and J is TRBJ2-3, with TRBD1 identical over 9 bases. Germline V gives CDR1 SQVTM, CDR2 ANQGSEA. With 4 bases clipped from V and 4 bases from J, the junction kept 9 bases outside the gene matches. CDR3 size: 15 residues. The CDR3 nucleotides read TGCAGCGTTGCTGGACCGGGGACAGGGCCAGATACGCAGTATTTT. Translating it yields CSVAGPGTGPDTQYF.

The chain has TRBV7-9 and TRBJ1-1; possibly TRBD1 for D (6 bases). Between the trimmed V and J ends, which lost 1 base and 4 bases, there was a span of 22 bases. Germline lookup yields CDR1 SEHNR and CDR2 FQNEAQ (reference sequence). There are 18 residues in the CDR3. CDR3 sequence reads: CASSLGFGTGQGSTEAFF. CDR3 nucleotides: TGTGCCAGCAGCTTAGGGTTTGGTACAGGGCAGGGGAGCACTGAAGCTTTCTTT.

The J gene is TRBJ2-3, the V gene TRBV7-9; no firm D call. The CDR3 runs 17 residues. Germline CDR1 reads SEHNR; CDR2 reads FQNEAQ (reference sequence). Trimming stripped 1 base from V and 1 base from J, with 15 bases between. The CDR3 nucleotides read TGTGCCAGCAGCTTAGGTACCACACGAGCTGGCACAGATACGCAGTATTTT. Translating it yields CASSLGTTRAGTDTQYF.

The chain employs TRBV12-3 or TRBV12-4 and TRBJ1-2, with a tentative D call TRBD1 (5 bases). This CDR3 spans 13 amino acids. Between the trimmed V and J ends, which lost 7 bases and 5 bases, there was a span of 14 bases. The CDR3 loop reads CASKGRGFYGYTF. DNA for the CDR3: TGTGCCAGCAAAGGAAGGGGTTTTTATGGCTACACCTTC.

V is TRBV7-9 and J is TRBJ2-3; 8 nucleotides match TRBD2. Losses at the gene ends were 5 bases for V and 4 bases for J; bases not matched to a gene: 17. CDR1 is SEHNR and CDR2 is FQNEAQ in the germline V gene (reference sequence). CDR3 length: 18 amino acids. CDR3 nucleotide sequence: TGTGCCAGCAGCCAGTGGACTATTCCGGGGGGGCCTGCAGATACGCAGTATTTT. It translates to CASSQWTIPGGPADTQYF.

This CDR3 is CTSSLMGQPGANVLTF. CDR3 in DNA: TGTACCAGCAGCTTAATGGGACAGCCTGGGGCCAACGTCCTGACTTTC. V is TRBV7-2 and J is TRBJ2-6; 7 bases are a match to TRBD1. The CDR3 length is 16 residues. V trimming: 2 bases; J trimming: 2 bases; junction bases outside the gene matches: 3. Per germline, CDR1 SGHTA and CDR2 FQGNSA.

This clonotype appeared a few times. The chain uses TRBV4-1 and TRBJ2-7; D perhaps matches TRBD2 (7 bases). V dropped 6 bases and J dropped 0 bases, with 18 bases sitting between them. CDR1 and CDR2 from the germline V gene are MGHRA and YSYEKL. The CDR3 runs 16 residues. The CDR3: CASSPPRGASSYEQYF. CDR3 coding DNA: TGCGCCAGCAGTCCTCCCCGGGGGGCGAGCTCCTACGAGCAGTACTTC.

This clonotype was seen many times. Here the CDR3 reads CASSLDSPDTQYF. The CDR3, as DNA: TGTGCCAGCAGCTTGGACAGCCCAGATACGCAGTATTTT. The J gene is TRBJ2-3, the V gene TRBV6-2 or TRBV6-3; TRBD1 is a possible D gene (6 bases). The CDR3 extends over 13 amino acids. Trimming cost V 6 bases and J 4 bases, with 11 bases left between them. Germline lookup yields CDR1 MNHEY and CDR2 SVGEGT.

In DNA form, the CDR3 reads TGTGCCAGCAGCTTCCTTCGCACAGATACGCAGTATTTT. This codes for CASSFLRTDTQYF. The V call is TRBV11-2, the J call TRBJ2-3, with D unresolved. This CDR3 comprises 13 residues. The V gene lost 3 bases and the J gene lost 1 base, with 5 bases spanning the gap. The germline CDR1 and CDR2 sequences are SGHAT and FQNNGV. Full variable domain (remainder filled in from reference TRBV11-2 and TRBJ2-3): EAGVAQSPRYKIIEKRQSVAFWCNPISGHATLYWYQQILGQGPKLLIQFQNNGVVDDSQLPKDRFSAERLKGVDSTLKIQPAKLEDSAVYLCASSFLRTDTQYFGPGTRLTVL.

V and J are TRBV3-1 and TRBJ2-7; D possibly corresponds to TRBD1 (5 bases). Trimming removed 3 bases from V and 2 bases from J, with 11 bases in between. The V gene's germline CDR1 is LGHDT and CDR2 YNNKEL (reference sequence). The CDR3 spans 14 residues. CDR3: CASSQTELPYEQYF. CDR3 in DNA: TGTGCCAGCAGCCAGACAGAACTTCCCTACGAGCAGTACTTC.

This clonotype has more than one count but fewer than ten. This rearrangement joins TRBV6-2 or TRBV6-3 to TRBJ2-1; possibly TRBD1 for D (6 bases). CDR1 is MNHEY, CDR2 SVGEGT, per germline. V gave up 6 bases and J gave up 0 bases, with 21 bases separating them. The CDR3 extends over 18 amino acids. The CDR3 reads CASSRPRTDYSSYNEQFF. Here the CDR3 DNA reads TGTGCCAGCAGCCGCCCCCGGACAGACTATAGCTCCTACAATGAGCAGTTCTTC.

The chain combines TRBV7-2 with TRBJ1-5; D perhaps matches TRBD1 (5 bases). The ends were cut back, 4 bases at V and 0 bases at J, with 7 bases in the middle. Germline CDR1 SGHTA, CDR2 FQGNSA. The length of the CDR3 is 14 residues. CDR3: CASSSRDSNQPQHF. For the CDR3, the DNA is TGTGCCAGCAGCTCCAGGGATAGCAATCAGCCCCAGCATTTT.

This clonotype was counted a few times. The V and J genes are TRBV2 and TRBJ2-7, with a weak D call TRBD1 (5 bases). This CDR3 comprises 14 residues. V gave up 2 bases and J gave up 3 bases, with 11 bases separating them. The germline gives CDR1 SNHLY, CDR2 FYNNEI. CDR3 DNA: TGTGCCAGCAGTGAAAGTTCAGGGTTCTACGAGCAGTACTTC. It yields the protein CASSESSGFYEQYF.

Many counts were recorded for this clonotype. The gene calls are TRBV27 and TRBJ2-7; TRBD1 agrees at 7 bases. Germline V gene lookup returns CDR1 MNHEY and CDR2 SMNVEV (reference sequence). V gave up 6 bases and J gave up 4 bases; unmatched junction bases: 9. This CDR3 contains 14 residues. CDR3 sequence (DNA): TGTGCCAGCAGAACCCCGGGACAGATATACGAGCAGTACTTC. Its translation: CASRTPGQIYEQYF.

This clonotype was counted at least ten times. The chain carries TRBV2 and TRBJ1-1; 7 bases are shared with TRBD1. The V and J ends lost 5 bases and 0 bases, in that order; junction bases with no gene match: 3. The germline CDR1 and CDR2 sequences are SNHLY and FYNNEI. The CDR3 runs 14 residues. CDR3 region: CASSRQGMNTEAFF. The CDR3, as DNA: TGTGCCAGCAGTAGACAGGGAATGAACACTGAAGCTTTCTTT.

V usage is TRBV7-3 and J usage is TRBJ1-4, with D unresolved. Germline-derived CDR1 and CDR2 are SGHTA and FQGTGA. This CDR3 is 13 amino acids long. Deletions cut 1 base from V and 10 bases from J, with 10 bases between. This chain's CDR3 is CASSLSPGGKLFF. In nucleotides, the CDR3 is TGTGCCAGCAGCTTAAGCCCGGGTGGAAAACTGTTTTTT.

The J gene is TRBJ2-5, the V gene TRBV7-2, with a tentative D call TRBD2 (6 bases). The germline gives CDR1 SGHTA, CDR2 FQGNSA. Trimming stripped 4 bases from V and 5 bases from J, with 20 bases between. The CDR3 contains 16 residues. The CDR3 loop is CASSSPASAVEETQYF. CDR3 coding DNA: TGTGCCAGCAGCTCCCCGGCTAGCGCGGTAGAGGAGACCCAGTACTTC.

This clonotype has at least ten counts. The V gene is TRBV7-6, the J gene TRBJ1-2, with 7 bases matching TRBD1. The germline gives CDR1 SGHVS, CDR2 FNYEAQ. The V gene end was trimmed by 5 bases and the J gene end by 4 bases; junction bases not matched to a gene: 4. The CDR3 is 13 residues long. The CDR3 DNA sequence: TGTGCCAGCAGCCCGGGACAGCCCTATGGCTACACCTTC. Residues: CASSPGQPYGYTF.

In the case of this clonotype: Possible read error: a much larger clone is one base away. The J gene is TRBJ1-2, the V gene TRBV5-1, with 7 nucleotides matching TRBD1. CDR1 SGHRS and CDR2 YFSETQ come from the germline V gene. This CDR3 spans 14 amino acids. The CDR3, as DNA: TGCGCCGGCAGCTCTACAGGGGACAACTATGGCTACACCTTC. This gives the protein CAGSSTGDNYGYTF.

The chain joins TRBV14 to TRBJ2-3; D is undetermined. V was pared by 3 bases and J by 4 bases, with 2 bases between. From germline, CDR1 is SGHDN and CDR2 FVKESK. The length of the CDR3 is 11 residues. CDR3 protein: CASSHADTQYF. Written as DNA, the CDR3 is TGTGCCAGCAGCCATGCAGATACGCAGTATTTT.